This is a list of T cell receptor beta chains from one sample in a study of PD-1 blockade in classical Hodgkin lymphoma. TCRdb's copy holds only in-frame clones and misses some; the assay was immunoSEQ multiplex PCR. The table records about 13,000 clones, 80% of them present only once. The sample here was peripheral blood mononuclear cells (PBMCs), taken at baseline. These receptor sequences come from a human donor with classical Hodgkin lymphoma. CDR3s include the opening cysteine and the closing phenylalanine or tryptophan. D genes are given only for firm matches. The listing skips clone size in some rows; elsewhere it reads once, few, many or a size class.

D: .
size: .
V: TRBV19
J: TRBJ2-2
DNA: TGTGCCAGTAGTATAGACCCCTTTGGGCAGCTGTTTTTT
CDR3: CASSIDPFGQLFF

D: .
size: .
V: TRBV5-1
J: TRBJ2-3
DNA: TGCGCCAGCAGCTTGGGTTCTGAGGGAGATACGCAGTATTTT
CDR3: CASSLGSEGDTQYF

D: TRBD2
size: once
V: TRBV5-1
J: TRBJ2-1
DNA: TGCGCCAGCAGCTTGGTGACTAGCGGAAACAATGAGCAGTTCTTC
CDR3: CASSLVTSGNNEQFF

D: TRBD1
size: .
V: TRBV4-1
J: TRBJ2-7
DNA: TGCGCCAGCAGCCGAAGGTACAGGGGCAGCGAGCAGTACTTC
CDR3: CASSRRYRGSEQYF

D: .
size: .
V: TRBV4-3
J: TRBJ2-2
DNA: TGCGCCAGCAGCCAAGAGAACTCAGCCGGGGAGCTGTTTTTT
CDR3: CASSQENSAGELFF

D: .
size: .
V: TRBV30
J: TRBJ2-1
DNA: TGTGCCTGGAGTGCGGGAGTTTACAATGAGCAGTTCTTC
CDR3: CAWSAGVYNEQFF

D: TRBD1
size: .
V: TRBV28
J: TRBJ1-2
DNA: TGTGCCAGCAGTCCGTCCCCGGGGAAGGGGGCAAATGGCTACACCTTC
CDR3: CASSPSPGKGANGYTF

D: .
size: .
V: TRBV5-4
J: TRBJ2-1
DNA: TGTGCCAGCAGCTTGTTTAGGGGGGTCTACAATGAGCAGTTCTTC
CDR3: CASSLFRGVYNEQFF

D: .
size: few
V: TRBV6-5
J: TRBJ2-1
DNA: TGTGCCAGCAGTTACCTAGGGGCCTACAATGAGCAGTTCTTC
CDR3: CASSYLGAYNEQFF

D: .
size: .
V: TRBV18
J: TRBJ1-6
DNA: TGTGCCAGCTCACCGGTAACGGGGCATTCCGCTGGCGGTTCACCCCTCCACTTT
CDR3: CASSPVTGHSAGGSPLHF

D: .
size: .
V: TRBV2
J: TRBJ1-6
DNA: TGTGCCAGCAGTGGAGTCAATTTCAATTCACCCCTCCACTTT
CDR3: CASSGVNFNSPLHF

D: .
size: .
V: TRBV5-1
J: TRBJ1-2
DNA: TGCGCCAGCAGCTCCCAGGCCCACTATGGCTACACCTTC
CDR3: CASSSQAHYGYTF

D: .
size: .
V: TRBV5-4
J: TRBJ1-1
DNA: TGTGCCAGCAGCTTCGGGATTAGGAACACTGAAGCTTTCTTT
CDR3: CASSFGIRNTEAFF

D: .
size: .
V: TRBV6-6
J: TRBJ2-5
DNA: TGTGCCAGCAGTGGGGGGTCCGAGACCCAGTACTTC
CDR3: CASSGGSETQYF

D: TRBD2
size: .
V: TRBV5-1
J: TRBJ2-3
DNA: TGCGCCAGCAGCTTTAGCGGGACTAGAACAGATACGCAGTATTTT
CDR3: CASSFSGTRTDTQYF

D: .
size: .
V: TRBV5-4
J: TRBJ2-1
DNA: TGTGCCAGCACCTCGTCGAATGAGCAGTTCTTC
CDR3: CASTSSNEQFF

D: TRBD2
size: .
V: TRBV7-2
J: TRBJ2-7
DNA: TGTGCCAGCAGCCGACTAGCGGGGGGGCAGTACGAGCAGTACTTC
CDR3: CASSRLAGGQYEQYF

D: TRBD1
size: .
V: TRBV7-2
J: TRBJ2-7
DNA: TGTGCCAGCAGAAATCCGGGACAGGGCCACGAGCAGTACTTC
CDR3: CASRNPGQGHEQYF

D: .
size: .
V: TRBV5-1
J: TRBJ2-7
DNA: TGCGCCAGCAGCCCAACTGGTTACCACGAGCAGTACTTC
CDR3: CASSPTGYHEQYF

D: TRBD1
size: medium-sized
V: TRBV5-6
J: TRBJ1-2
DNA: TGTGCCAGCAGCTTGGCGTACAGGGGCCTCTATGGCTACACCTTC
CDR3: CASSLAYRGLYGYTF

D: .
size: .
V: TRBV29-1
J: TRBJ1-5
DNA: TGCAGCGTCGGGACCGTTTGGCCCCAGCATTTT
CDR3: CSVGTVWPQHF

D: .
size: .
V: TRBV4-1
J: TRBJ2-2
DNA: TGCGCCAGCAAGCTCACAGGGCCCGGGGAGCTGTTTTTT
CDR3: CASKLTGPGELFF

D: TRBD1
size: .
V: TRBV9
J: TRBJ1-5
DNA: TGTGCCAGCAGCGTAGGGGGACAGGCCGATCAGCCCCAGCATTTT
CDR3: CASSVGGQADQPQHF

D: .
size: .
V: TRBV9
J: TRBJ1-4
DNA: TGTGCCAGCAGCGTAGGCCCTATAGGGACGTACTATGAAAAACTGTTTTTT
CDR3: CASSVGPIGTYYEKLFF

D: .
size: .
V: TRBV18
J: TRBJ1-1
DNA: TGTGCCAGCTCACCACCGAGTTTAAGTTATTTTACTGAAGCTTTCTTT
CDR3: CASSPPSLSYFTEAFF

D: .
size: .
V: TRBV28
J: TRBJ1-1
DNA: TGTGCCAGCAGTCTAAGGGGGACTGAAGCTTTCTTT
CDR3: CASSLRGTEAFF